This T cell receptor (beta chain) was recorded in a study of blood T cell repertoires in COVID-19. Study as a whole: Sites in the United States, Italy and Spain provided acute and convalescent COVID-19 samples.

The CDR3 loop spans 13 amino acids. Germline V gives CDR1 SGHRS, CDR2 YFSETQ. The V and J ends lost 4 bases and 7 bases respectively, with 11 bases between them. Produced via immunoSEQ multiplex PCR; TCRdb's table is partial and in-frame only. In the table there are approximately 240,000 clones, 65% to 80% of which are singletons. Sequencing input: peripheral blood. The chain combines TRBV5-1 with TRBJ2-2; D may be TRBD2 (5 bases). This TCR was sampled from a woman between 40 and 50 years old with active or convalescent COVID-19. In nucleotides, the CDR3 is TGCGCCAGCAGCCCGAGCGAGGGCGGGGAGCTGTTTTTT. This sequence encodes CASSPSEGGELFF.